This TCR beta chain is from a study of T cells expressing NK-cell markers. The wider study: Serological testing identified most of the eight sequenced donors as HCMV-seropositive and one as seronegative. Broader study findings: 1.0-7.0% of CD8+ T cells in 6 or 7 donors belonged to dominant NKG2C+ clonotypes. Expanded NKG2C+ T cell clones were not confirmed as HCMV-specific.

On this clonotype itself: Its antigen remains unknown.

TCRdb reprocessed the 5' RACE reads and stores each CDR3 protein as one record, lacking DNA. This table lists about 440,000 distinct CDR3 sequences. The germline gives CDR1 MNHEY, CDR2 SMNVEV (reference sequence). The CDR3 has 13 residues. This chain uses TRBV27 with TRBJ2-4; TCRdb reports TRBD2, a call that lacks DNA to check it against. The sequence derives from a woman aged 18 to 75 in good health. The material sequenced was blood T cells: a sorted CD56 or NKG2C T cell subset, CD4+ or CD8+ T cells, or bulk PBMC T cells (not recorded which). CDR3 sequence reads: CASRGPNKNIQYF.